This note documents a single T cell receptor (beta chain) sequence. Antigen unknown. The V gene lost 2 bases and the J gene lost 2 bases, with 9 bases spanning the gap. The CDR3 has 14 residues. The data are from a study of response to subunit inactivated influenza vaccine. Study-level points and caveats: Only a handful of new T cells, the authors suggested, are recruited with each seasonal influenza vaccination.

TCRdb independently ran MiXCR on the RT-PCR reads; one entry per CDR3 protein. The table lists about 830,000 distinct CDR3 sequences, approximately 18% of them singletons, with roughly 11% in the top ten. The chain uses TRBV12-3 or TRBV12-4 and TRBJ2-5; D is undetermined. Source: PBMCs from blood, taken around 5 days after vaccination. The TCR comes from a man aged 50 to 59 who received an inactivated influenza vaccine. The CDR3 protein is CASSLSDNQETQYF. CDR3 in DNA: TGTGCCAGCAGTTTATCCGACAATCAAGAGACCCAGTACTTC.